This T cell receptor (beta chain) came from a study of technical replicates of blood from several donors. The CDR3 covers 13 residues. Germline V gene sequence: CDR1 SGHVS, CDR2 FQNEAQ. The junction had 7 bases not matched to a gene; V was cut back by 4 bases and J by 7 bases. Measured with immunoSEQ multiplex PCR; TCRdb has only the in-frame clones, and not every one. The sample consists of just over 15,000 clones, around four fifths of them appearing once. The receptor's source is a human donor in good health. The sample was PBMCs. This chain uses TRBV7-8 with TRBJ2-7; 7 nucleotides match TRBD1. CDR3 region: CASSSGQAWEQYF. As DNA, the CDR3 is TGTGCCAGCAGCTCCGGACAGGCCTGGGAGCAGTACTTC.